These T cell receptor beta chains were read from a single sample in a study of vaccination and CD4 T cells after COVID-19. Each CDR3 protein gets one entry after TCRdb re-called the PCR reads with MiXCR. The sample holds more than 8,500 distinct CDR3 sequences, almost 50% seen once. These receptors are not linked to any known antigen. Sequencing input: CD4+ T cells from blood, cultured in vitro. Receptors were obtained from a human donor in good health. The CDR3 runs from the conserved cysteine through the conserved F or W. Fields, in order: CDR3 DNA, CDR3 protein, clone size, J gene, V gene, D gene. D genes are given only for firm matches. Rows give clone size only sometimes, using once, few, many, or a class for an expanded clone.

DNA: TGTGCCAGCAGATTGCTAGCGTCTAGCACAGATACGCAGTATTTT
CDR3: CASRLLASSTDTQYF
size: -
J: TRBJ2-3
V: TRBV12-3/TRBV12-4
D: -

DNA: TGCAGTGCTACCACGACAGGGATTGGGGAGACCCAGTACTTC
CDR3: CSATTTGIGETQYF
size: few
J: TRBJ2-5
V: TRBV20-1
D: TRBD1

DNA: TGTGCCAGCAAATCCGGCAATCAGCCCCAGCATTTT
CDR3: CASKSGNQPQHF
size: -
J: TRBJ1-5
V: TRBV12-3/TRBV12-4
D: -

DNA: TGTGCCAGCAGTTACTCGACGACCAGCTCCTACAATGAGCAGTTCTTC
CDR3: CASSYSTTSSYNEQFF
size: -
J: TRBJ2-1
V: TRBV6-5
D: -

DNA: TGTGCCAGCAGGCACCCCGGGGAGACCCAGTACTTC
CDR3: CASRHPGETQYF
size: -
J: TRBJ2-5
V: TRBV12-3/TRBV12-4
D: -

DNA: TGTGCCACCAGCATCCCCTCGAGGGCCCCCTACGAGCAGTACTTC
CDR3: CATSIPSRAPYEQYF
size: few
J: TRBJ2-7
V: TRBV15
D: -

DNA: TGTGCCAGCAGCTTAGGACAGGGTGGAGACACCATATATTTT
CDR3: CASSLGQGGDTIYF
size: -
J: TRBJ1-3
V: TRBV7-2
D: TRBD1

DNA: TGTGCCGGAAAACTCGGACCAGGGCTGGGCTATGGCTACACCTTC
CDR3: CAGKLGPGLGYGYTF
size: -
J: TRBJ1-2
V: TRBV5-4
D: -

DNA: TGTGCCATCGAGGCACAGACGGGTAATGGCTACACCTTC
CDR3: CAIEAQTGNGYTF
size: -
J: TRBJ1-2
V: TRBV10-3
D: -

DNA: TGTGCCTGGAGTGCAACAGCTAACTATGGCTACACCTTC
CDR3: CAWSATANYGYTF
size: -
J: TRBJ1-2
V: TRBV30
D: -

DNA: TGTGCCAGCAGTAAACGAAGTTGGGACAGCCAAGAGACCCAGTACTTC
CDR3: CASSKRSWDSQETQYF
size: few
J: TRBJ2-5
V: TRBV28
D: TRBD1

DNA: TGTGCCAGCAGTTTATTTAGGGCGGGAGGGGCGCGGAATGAGCAGTTCTTC
CDR3: CASSLFRAGGARNEQFF
size: few
J: TRBJ2-1
V: TRBV27
D: TRBD2

DNA: TGTGCCAGCAGTTTACCTTCCGAGGGGTCCTACGAGCAGTACTTC
CDR3: CASSLPSEGSYEQYF
size: once
J: TRBJ2-7
V: TRBV12-3/TRBV12-4
D: -

DNA: TGTGCCAGCAGCTCGAGGACTCCGGATACGCAGTATTTT
CDR3: CASSSRTPDTQYF
size: -
J: TRBJ2-3
V: TRBV11-3
D: -

DNA: TGTGCCAGCAGCGTAGGGATAACAGGGGCCCACGAGCAGTACTTC
CDR3: CASSVGITGAHEQYF
size: -
J: TRBJ2-7
V: TRBV9
D: TRBD1

DNA: TGTGCCAGCCTCCGAGAAGGAACAGATACGCAGTATTTT
CDR3: CASLREGTDTQYF
size: -
J: TRBJ2-3
V: TRBV7-2
D: -

DNA: TGCAGTGCTAGAGATGAGTTAGGGGGTTCACCCCTCCACTTT
CDR3: CSARDELGGSPLHF
size: -
J: TRBJ1-6
V: TRBV20-1
D: -

DNA: TGTGCCAGCAGACCAGGGCTTTCGGATGAAGCTTTCTTT
CDR3: CASRPGLSDEAFF
size: few
J: TRBJ1-1
V: TRBV5-4
D: -

DNA: TGCAGTGCTAGAGAGGGCAGGGTCAATTCACCCCTCCACTTT
CDR3: CSAREGRVNSPLHF
size: -
J: TRBJ1-6
V: TRBV20-1
D: -

DNA: TGTGCCAGCAGACTTCTCGGCGGGACAGGGCTCCGGGAGCTGTTTTTT
CDR3: CASRLLGGTGLRELFF
size: -
J: TRBJ2-2
V: TRBV28
D: TRBD1

DNA: TGTGCCAGCAGCCACGGGACAGGGAGAGCACAAGCTTTCTTT
CDR3: CASSHGTGRAQAFF
size: -
J: TRBJ1-1
V: TRBV14
D: TRBD1

DNA: TGCAGTGCGATTTTTCGGAAATATGGCTACACCTTC
CDR3: CSAIFRKYGYTF
size: -
J: TRBJ1-2
V: TRBV20-1
D: -

DNA: TGCGCCAGCAGCTTGGGGGGCCGGGCGGAGACCCAGTACTTC
CDR3: CASSLGGRAETQYF
size: -
J: TRBJ2-5
V: TRBV5-1
D: -

DNA: TGTGCCAGTAGTTTTGCTAGCGGGGGAATGAACACCGGGGAGCTGTTTTTT
CDR3: CASSFASGGMNTGELFF
size: -
J: TRBJ2-2
V: TRBV19
D: TRBD2

DNA: TGTGCCAGCAGTTACGCCCTTCCGGGACAGGGGGCCTACGAGCAGTACTTC
CDR3: CASSYALPGQGAYEQYF
size: -
J: TRBJ2-7
V: TRBV6-5
D: TRBD1

DNA: TGCGCCAGCAGCCAAAGGGTAGTAGCGGGATCTCTGGAGACCCAGTACTTC
CDR3: CASSQRVVAGSLETQYF
size: -
J: TRBJ2-5
V: TRBV4-1
D: TRBD2

DNA: TGTGCCAGTAGTATACGTGGACAGGGGGCGCGTGAGCAGTACTTC
CDR3: CASSIRGQGAREQYF
size: -
J: TRBJ2-7
V: TRBV19
D: TRBD1

DNA: TGTGCCAGCAGCCGGGGGACCTATGGCTACACCTTC
CDR3: CASSRGTYGYTF
size: -
J: TRBJ1-2
V: TRBV6-1
D: -